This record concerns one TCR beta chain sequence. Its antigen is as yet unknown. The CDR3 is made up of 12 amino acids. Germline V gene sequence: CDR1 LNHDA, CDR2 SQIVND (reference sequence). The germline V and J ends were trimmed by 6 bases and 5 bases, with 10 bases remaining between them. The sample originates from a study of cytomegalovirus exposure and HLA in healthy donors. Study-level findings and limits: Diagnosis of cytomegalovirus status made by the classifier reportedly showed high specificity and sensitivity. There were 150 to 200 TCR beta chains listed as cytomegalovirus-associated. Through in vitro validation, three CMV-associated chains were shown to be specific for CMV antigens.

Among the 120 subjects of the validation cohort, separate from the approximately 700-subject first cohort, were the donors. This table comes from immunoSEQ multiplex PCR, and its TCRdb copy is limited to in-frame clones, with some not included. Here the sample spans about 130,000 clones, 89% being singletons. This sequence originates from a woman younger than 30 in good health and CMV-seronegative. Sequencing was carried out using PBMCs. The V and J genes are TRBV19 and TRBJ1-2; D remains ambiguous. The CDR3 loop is CASRTETYGYTF. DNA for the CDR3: TGTGCCAGTAGAACGGAGACTTATGGCTACACCTTC.